This T cell receptor (beta chain) emerged from a study of T cell responses to AZD1222 COVID-19 vaccine. Method: immunoSEQ multiplex PCR; TCRdb's copy keeps in-frame clones and lacks some. The data show about 160,000 clones, 94% seen once. CDR3 size: 15 residues. After removal of 0 bases from V and 6 bases from J, the junction contained 3 bases not matched to a gene. Germline V gene sequence: CDR1 LGHNA, CDR2 YNFKEQ. This clone was detected only once. Its cognate antigen is unknown. Study-wide points: Sampled repertoires all dated from after the peak T cell response. Researchers report vaccine-associated CD4 TCRs spanning spike, with dominance at 160-218 and 743-854.

This TCR was sampled from an adult who received the AZD1222 COVID-19 vaccine. J is TRBJ2-2 and V is TRBV4-2; 8 bases agree with TRBD2. The specimen comprised peripheral blood, sampled 28 days after the second AZD1222 dose. CDR3 DNA sequence: TGTGCCAGCAGCCAAGACCCTAGCGGGCCCGGGGAGCTGTTTTTT. Translated, it gives CASSQDPSGPGELFF.